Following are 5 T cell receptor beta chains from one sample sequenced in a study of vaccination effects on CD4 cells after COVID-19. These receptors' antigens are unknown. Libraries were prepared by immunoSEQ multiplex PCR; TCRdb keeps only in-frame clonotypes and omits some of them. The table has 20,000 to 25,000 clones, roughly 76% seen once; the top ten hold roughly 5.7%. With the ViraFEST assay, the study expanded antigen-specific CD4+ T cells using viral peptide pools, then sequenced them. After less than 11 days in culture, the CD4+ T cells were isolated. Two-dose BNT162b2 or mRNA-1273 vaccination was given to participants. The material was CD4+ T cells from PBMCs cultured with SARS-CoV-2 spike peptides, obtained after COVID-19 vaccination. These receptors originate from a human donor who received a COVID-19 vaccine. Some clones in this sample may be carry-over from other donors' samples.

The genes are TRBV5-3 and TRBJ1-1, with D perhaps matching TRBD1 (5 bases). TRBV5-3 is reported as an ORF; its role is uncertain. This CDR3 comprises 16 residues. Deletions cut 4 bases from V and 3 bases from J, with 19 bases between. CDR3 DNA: TGTGCCAGAAGCCAAGACTTCAGGGTTTTGGACACTGAAGCTTTCTTT. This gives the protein CARSQDFRVLDTEAFF.

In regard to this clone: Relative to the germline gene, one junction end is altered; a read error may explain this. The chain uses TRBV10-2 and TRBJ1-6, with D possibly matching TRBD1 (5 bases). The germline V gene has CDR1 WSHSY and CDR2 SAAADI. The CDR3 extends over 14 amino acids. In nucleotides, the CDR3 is TGCGCCTGCAGGGATGGCAGGGTGAATTCACCCCTCCACTTT. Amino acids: CACRDGRVNSPLHF.

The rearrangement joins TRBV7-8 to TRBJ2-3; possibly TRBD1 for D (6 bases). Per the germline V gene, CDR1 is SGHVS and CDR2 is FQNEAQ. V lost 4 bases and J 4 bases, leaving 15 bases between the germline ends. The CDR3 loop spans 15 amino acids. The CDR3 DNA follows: TGTGCCAGCAGCTCTCAGGGGAAGTGGGCAGATACGCAGTATTTT. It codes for CASSSQGKWADTQYF.

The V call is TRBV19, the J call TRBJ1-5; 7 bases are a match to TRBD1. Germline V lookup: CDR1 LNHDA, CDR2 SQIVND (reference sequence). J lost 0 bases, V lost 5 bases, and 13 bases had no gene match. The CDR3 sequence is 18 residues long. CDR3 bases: TGTGCCAGTAGTCTTAGACAGGGTTCCCATTATAGCAATCAGCCCCAGCATTTT. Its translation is CASSLRQGSHYSNQPQHF.

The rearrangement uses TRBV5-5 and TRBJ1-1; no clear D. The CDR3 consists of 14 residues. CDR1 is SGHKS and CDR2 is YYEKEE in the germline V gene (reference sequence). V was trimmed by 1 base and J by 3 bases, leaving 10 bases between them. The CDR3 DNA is TGTGCCAGCAGCTTGCTGGCCAGCTACACTGAAGCTTTCTTT. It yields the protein CASSLLASYTEAFF.